The TCR beta chain under discussion was sequenced for a study of human T cells and chemical hapten exposure. Noted time point: patch test 2, 6 weeks after DPC sensitization. The treatment was: therapeutic diphenylcyclopropenone sensitization with weekly scalp DPC. It was unfractionated whole blood from which total RNA was extracted. TCRdb re-analysed the RACE reads in MiXCR, keeping a single row per CDR3 protein. The table includes about 85,000 distinct CDR3 sequences, more than 9% detected once. This clonotype appeared a few times. What it binds is unknown. This CDR3 comprises 15 residues. Germline assignment: CDR1 SGHNT and CDR2 YYREEE (reference sequence). After removal of 2 bases from V and 7 bases from J, the junction contained 8 bases not matched to a gene. Study results and limitations: Compared with pre-sensitization or healthy control sets, expanded TCRs clustered more. Sensitization with DPC brought no change to TCRs above 1 in 1000 in frequency.

The source is a young man with alopecia areata. Some clones in this sample may be carry-over from other donors' samples. Here the sequenced sample was whole blood, taken in connection with sensitization to the hapten diphenylcyclopropenone (DPC). J is TRBJ2-2 and V is TRBV5-4; 7 nucleotides align to TRBD1. The CDR3 region has the DNA TGTGCCAGCAGCTTCATTACAGGGGTGGTCGGGGAGCTGTTTTTT. Translation gives CASSFITGVVGELFF.